The 7 T cell receptor beta chains presented below share a single source sample, sequenced in a study of CD8+ T cells in alopecia areata. Indicated treatment: oral pan-JAK inhibitor, 5-10 mg twice daily. cDNA serving as the sequencing template came from extracted, reverse transcribed RNA. Sequencing was performed with immunoSEQ multiplex PCR; in TCRdb, only in-frame clones are kept and a portion is missing. The sample yields about 270,000 clones, 60% seen once. The sample was CD4+ T cells sorted from blood, taken at week 52, from a patient treated with tofacitinib. These receptors were taken from a human donor with alopecia areata.

This chain joins TRBV19 and TRBJ1-1; perhaps TRBD1 as D (5 bases). V lost 6 bases, J lost 8 bases, and 19 bases lay in between. Germline CDR1 LNHDA, CDR2 SQIVND (reference sequence). The CDR3 runs to 14 residues. CDR3 loop: CASRRDLGRPEAFF. DNA of the CDR3: TGTGCCAGTAGAAGGGACCTAGGACGGCCAGAAGCTTTCTTT.

The V and J genes are TRBV5-1 and TRBJ1-2, with 7 bases that match TRBD1. Germline trimming cut 4 bases from V and 1 base from J; bases unmatched to any gene: 10. Germline assignment: CDR1 SGHRS and CDR2 YFSETQ. The CDR3 loop spans 16 amino acids. The CDR3 DNA is TGCGCCAGCAGCCAGCGAACCGGGACAGTTAACTATGGCTACACCTTC. It specifies CASSQRTGTVNYGYTF.

This clone appeared once. The V and J genes are TRBV29-1 and TRBJ2-7; the D call may be TRBD1 or TRBD2 (6 bases each). CDR1 is SQVTM, CDR2 ANQGSEA, per germline. V lost 4 bases, J lost 4 bases, and 11 bases lay in between. The CDR3 is 12 amino acids. CDR3 amino acids: CSVGQGRYEQYF. As DNA, the CDR3 is TGCAGCGTTGGCCAGGGGAGGTACGAGCAGTACTTC.

The CDR3 DNA sequence: TGCGCCAGCAGCCAAGCGGCACTAGCGGGGAGAGGGCGCGGTACGCAGTATTTT. Its protein is CASSQAALAGRGRGTQYF. The V and J genes are TRBV4-3 and TRBJ2-3; the match to TRBD2 covers 10 bases. Losses at the gene ends were 1 base for V and 8 bases for J; bases not matched to a gene: 15. CDR3 length: 18 residues. Germline V gives CDR1 LGHNA, CDR2 YSLEER.

J is TRBJ2-4 and V is TRBV11-2, with D possibly matching TRBD2 (6 bases). The germline CDR1 and CDR2 sequences are SGHAT and FQNNGV. The CDR3 is made up of 13 amino acids. Trimming cost V 0 bases and J 15 bases, with 15 bases left between them. CDR3 loop: CASSLDPPGLRYF. DNA of the CDR3: TGTGCCAGCAGCTTAGATCCCCCGGGACTCCGGTACTTC.

The CDR3 reads CSVADVVTDTQYF. Written as DNA, the CDR3 is TGCAGCGTAGCGGACGTAGTCACAGATACGCAGTATTTT. The chain has TRBV29-1 and TRBJ2-3; tentative D call: TRBD2 (5 bases). Trimming removed 6 bases from V and 2 bases from J, with 12 bases in between. This CDR3 has 13 residues. CDR1 and CDR2 from the germline V gene are SQVTM and ANQGSEA.

V usage is TRBV5-1 and J usage is TRBJ2-7; 8 bases map to TRBD1. Germline V gene sequence: CDR1 SGHRS, CDR2 YFSETQ. CDR3 length: 14 residues. Losses at the gene ends were 7 bases for V and 5 bases for J; bases not matched to a gene: 11. The CDR3 here is CASRTGQGSHEQYF. In nucleotides, the CDR3 is TGCGCCAGCCGAACAGGACAGGGAAGCCACGAGCAGTACTTC.